This TCR beta chain was retrieved from a study of OX40 agonist ivuxolimab in advanced cancers. Overall study: Patients undergoing dose escalation presented with hepatocellular carcinoma, melanoma, renal cell or head and neck cancer.

Clones were read by immunoSEQ multiplex PCR, and TCRdb kept only the in-frame ones, dropping some. Among about 77,000 clones, approximately 82% were seen once, and the ten largest hold about 0.73%. Germline assignment: CDR1 SSHAT and CDR2 FNYEAQ (reference sequence). The CDR3 spans 15 residues. The trim removed 5 bases at V and 1 base at J, leaving 0 bases unmatched. The sequenced sample was CD4+ or CD8+ T cells sorted from blood, obtained in a trial of the OX40 agonist ivuxolimab. This rearrangement joins TRBV7-7 to TRBJ2-7; 15 nucleotides match TRBD2. This sequence was found in an adult with an advanced solid tumor such as melanoma, head and neck, liver or kidney cancer. The CDR3: CASSGTSGGSYEQYF. In DNA, the CDR3 is TGTGCCAGCAGCGGGACTAGCGGGGGGTCCTACGAGCAGTACTTC.